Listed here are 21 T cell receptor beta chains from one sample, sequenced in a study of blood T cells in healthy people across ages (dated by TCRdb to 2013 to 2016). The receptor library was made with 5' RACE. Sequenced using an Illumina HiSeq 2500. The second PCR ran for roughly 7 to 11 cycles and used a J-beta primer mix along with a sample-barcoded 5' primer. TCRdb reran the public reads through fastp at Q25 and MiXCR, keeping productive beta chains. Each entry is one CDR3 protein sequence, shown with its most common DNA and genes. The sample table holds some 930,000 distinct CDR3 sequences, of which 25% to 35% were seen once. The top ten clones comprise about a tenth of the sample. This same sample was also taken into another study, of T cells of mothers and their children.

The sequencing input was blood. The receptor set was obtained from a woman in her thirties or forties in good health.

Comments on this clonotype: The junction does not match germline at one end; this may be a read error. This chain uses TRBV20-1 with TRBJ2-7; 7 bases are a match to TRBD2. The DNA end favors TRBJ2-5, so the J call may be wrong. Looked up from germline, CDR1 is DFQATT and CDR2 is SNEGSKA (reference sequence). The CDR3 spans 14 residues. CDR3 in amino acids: CGASPREFVETQYF. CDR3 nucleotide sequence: TGCGGTGCTAGTCCGCGGGAGTTCGTGGAGACCCAGTACTTC.

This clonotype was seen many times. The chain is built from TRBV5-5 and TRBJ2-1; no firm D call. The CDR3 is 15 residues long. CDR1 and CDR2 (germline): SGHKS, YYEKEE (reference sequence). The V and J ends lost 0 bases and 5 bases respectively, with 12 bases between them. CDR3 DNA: TGTGCCAGCAGCTTGGGGGGTTTTTCCCACAATGAGCAGTTCTTC. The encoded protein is CASSLGGFSHNEQFF.

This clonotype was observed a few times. In DNA form, the CDR3 reads TGTGCCAGCACTGACAGTAGGAGGGGGGACAGCTACAATGAGCAGTTCTTC. The encoded protein is CASTDSRRGDSYNEQFF. The rearrangement links TRBV6-2 or TRBV6-3 to TRBJ2-1, with D possibly matching TRBD1 (7 bases). Trimming removed 7 bases from V and 3 bases from J, with 22 bases in between. Germline V gives CDR1 MNHEY, CDR2 SVGEGT. The CDR3 totals 17 residues.

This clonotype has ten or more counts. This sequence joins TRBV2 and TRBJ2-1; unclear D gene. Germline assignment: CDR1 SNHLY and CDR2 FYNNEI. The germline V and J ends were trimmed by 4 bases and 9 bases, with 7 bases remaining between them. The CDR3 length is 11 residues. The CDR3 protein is CASSGELEQFF. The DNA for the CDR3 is TGTGCCAGCAGTGGGGAACTTGAGCAGTTCTTC.

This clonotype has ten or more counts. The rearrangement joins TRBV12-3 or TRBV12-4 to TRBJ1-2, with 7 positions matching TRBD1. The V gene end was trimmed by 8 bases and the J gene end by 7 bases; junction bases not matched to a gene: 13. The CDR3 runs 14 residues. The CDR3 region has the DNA TGTGCCAGCTCATCCTTCAGGGGGGTCGGTGGCTACACCTTC. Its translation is CASSSFRGVGGYTF.

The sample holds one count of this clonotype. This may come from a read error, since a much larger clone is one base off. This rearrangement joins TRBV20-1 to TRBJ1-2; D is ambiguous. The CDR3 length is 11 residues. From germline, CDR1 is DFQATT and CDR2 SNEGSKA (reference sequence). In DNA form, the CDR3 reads TGCAGTGCTACGTCGGGCTATGGCTACATCTTC. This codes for CSATSGYGYIF.

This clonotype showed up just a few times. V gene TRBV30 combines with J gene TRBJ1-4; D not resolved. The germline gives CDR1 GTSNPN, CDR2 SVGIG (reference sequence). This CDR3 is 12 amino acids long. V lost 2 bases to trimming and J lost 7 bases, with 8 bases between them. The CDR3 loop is CAWSTTGEKLFF. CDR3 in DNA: TGTGCCTGGAGTACGACCGGTGAAAAACTGTTTTTT. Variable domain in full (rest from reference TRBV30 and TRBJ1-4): SQTIHQWPATLVQPVGSPLSLECTVEGTSNPNLYWYRQAAGRGLQLLFYSVGIGQISSEVPQNLSASRPQDRQFILSSKKLLLSDSGFYLCAWSTTGEKLFFGSGTQLSVL.

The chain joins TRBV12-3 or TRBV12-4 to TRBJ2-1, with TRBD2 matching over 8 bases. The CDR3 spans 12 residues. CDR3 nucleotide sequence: TGTTCGGGGGGGCCGTCCTACAATGAGCAGTTCTTC. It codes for CSGGPSYNEQFF.

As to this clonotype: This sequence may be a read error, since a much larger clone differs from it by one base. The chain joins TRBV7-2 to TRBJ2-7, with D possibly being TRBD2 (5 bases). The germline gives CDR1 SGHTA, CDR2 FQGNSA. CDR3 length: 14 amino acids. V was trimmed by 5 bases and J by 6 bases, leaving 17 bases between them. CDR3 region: CASSQSGLVFEQYF. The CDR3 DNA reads TGTGCCAGCAGCCAGAGTGGACTTGTCTTCGAGCAGTACTTC.

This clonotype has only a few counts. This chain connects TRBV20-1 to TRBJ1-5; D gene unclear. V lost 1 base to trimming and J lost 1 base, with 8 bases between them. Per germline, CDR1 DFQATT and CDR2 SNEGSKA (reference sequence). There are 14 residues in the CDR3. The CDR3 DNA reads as TGCAGTGCTAGAGTCTCAGCAAGCAATCAGCCCCAGCATTTT. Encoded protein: CSARVSASNQPQHF.

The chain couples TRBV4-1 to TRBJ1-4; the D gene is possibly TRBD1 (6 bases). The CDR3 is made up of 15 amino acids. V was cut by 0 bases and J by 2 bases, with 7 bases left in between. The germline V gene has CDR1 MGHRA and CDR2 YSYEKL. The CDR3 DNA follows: TGCGCCAGCAGCCAAGACGGGGGCACTAATGAAAAACTGTTTTTT. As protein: CASSQDGGTNEKLFF.

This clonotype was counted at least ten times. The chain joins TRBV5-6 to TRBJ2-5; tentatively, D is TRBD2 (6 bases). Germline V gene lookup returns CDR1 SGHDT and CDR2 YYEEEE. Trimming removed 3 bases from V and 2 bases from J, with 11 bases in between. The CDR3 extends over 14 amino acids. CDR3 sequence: CASSSGLVQETQYF. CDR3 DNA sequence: TGTGCCAGCAGCTCGGGACTGGTACAAGAGACCCAGTACTTC.

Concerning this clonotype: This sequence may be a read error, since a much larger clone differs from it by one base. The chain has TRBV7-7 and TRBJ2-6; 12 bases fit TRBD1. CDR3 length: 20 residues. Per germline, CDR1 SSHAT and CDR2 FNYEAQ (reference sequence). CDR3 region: CASSPLGQGALSPGANVLTF. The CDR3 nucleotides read TGTGCTAGCAGCCCTCTGGGACAGGGGGCCCTTAGCCCTGGGGCCAACGTCCTGACTTTC.

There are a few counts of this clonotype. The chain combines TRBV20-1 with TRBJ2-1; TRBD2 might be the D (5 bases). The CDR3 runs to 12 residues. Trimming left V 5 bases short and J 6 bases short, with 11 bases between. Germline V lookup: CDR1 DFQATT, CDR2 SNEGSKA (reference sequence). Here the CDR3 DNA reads TGCAGTGCTCCCGCTCGGGGCAATGAGCAGTTCTTC. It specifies CSAPARGNEQFF.

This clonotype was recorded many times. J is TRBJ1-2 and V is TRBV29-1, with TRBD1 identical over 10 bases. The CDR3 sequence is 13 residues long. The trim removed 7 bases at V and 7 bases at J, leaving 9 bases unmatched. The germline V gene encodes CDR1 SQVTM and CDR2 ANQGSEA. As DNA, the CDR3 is TGCAGCGCCACAGGGACAGGGGCTGGTGGCTACACCTTC. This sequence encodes CSATGTGAGGYTF.

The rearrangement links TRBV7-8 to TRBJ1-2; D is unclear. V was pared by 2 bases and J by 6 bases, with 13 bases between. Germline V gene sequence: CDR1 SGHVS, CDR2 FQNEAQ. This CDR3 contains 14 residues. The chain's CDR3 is CASSLTRLGDGYTF. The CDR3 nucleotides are TGTGCCAGCAGCTTAACCCGACTTGGGGATGGCTACACCTTC. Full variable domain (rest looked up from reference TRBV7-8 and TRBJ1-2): GAGVSQSPRYKVAKRGQDVALRCDPISGHVSLFWYQQALGQGPEFLTYFQNEAQLDKSGLPSDRFFAERPEGSVSTLKIQRTQQEDSAVYLCASSLTRLGDGYTFGSGTRLTVV.

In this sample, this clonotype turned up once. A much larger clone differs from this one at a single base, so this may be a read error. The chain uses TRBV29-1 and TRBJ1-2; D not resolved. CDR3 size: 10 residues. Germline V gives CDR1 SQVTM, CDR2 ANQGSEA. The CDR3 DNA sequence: TGCAGCGCTGAAAGGGATCTCTACACCTTC. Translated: CSAERDLYTF. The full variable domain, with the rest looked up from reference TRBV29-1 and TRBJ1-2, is SAVISQKPSRDICQRGTSLTIQCQVDSQVTMMFWYRQQPGQSLTLIATANQGSEATYESGFVIDKFPISRPNLTFSTLTVSNMSPEDSSIYLCSAERDLYTFGSGTRLTVV.

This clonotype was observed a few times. The CDR3 spells CASSSGLPGEQFF. The CDR3 DNA reads TGTGCCAGCAGTTCCGGCCTACCAGGAGAGCAGTTCTTC. The chain links TRBV28 to TRBJ2-1; D is ambiguous. Trimming left V 4 bases short and J 10 bases short, with 14 bases between. This CDR3 spans 13 amino acids. Germline V gene lookup returns CDR1 MDHEN and CDR2 SYDVKM.

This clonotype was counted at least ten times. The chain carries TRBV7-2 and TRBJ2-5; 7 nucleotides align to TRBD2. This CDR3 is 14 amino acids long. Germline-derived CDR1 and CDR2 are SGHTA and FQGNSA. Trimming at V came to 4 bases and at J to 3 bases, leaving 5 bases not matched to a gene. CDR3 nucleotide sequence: TGTGCCAGCAGCTGGGGAGGGGCGAAAGAGACCCAGTACTTC. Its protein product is CASSWGGAKETQYF.

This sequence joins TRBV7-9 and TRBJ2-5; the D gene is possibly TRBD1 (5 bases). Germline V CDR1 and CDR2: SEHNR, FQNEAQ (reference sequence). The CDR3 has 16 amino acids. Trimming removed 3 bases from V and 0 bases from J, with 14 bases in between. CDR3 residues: CASSFRRRANQETQYF. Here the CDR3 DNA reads TGTGCCAGCAGCTTCCGACGCAGGGCGAACCAAGAGACCCAGTACTTC.

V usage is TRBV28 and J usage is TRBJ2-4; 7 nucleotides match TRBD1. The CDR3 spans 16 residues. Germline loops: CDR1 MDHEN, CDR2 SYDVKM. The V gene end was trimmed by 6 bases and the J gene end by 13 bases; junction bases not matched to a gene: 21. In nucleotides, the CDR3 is TGTGCCAGCAGCCCTCCCCAACGACAGGGAGTAGAGGAGCAGTACTTC. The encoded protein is CASSPPQRQGVEEQYF.